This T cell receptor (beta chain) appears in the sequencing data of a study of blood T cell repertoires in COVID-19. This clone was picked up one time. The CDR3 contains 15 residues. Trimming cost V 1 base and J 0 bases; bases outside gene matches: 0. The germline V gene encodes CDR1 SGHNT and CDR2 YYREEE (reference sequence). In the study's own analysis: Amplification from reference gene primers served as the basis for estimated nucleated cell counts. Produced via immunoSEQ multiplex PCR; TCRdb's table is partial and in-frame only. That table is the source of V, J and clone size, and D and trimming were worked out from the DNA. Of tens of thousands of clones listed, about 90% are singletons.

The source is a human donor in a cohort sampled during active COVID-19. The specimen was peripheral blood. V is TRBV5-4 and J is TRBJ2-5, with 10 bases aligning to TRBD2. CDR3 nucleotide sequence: TGTGCCAGCAGCTTGACTAGCGGGGACCAAGAGACCCAGTACTTC. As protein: CASSLTSGDQETQYF. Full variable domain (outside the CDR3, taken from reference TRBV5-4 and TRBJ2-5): ETGVTQSPTHLIKTRGQQVTLRCSSQSGHNTVSWYQQALGQGPQFIFQYYREEENGRGNFPPRFSGLQFPNYSSELNVNALELDDSALYLCASSLTSGDQETQYFGPGTRLLVL.